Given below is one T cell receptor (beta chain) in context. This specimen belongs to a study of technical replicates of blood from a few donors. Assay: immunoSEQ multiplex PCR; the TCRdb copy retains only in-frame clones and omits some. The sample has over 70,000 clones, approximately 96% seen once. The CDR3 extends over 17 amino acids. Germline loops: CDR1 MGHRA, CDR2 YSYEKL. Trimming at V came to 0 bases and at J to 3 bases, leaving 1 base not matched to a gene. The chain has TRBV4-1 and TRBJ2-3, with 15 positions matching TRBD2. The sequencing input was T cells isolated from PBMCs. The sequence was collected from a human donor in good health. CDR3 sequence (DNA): TGCGCCAGCAGCCAAGAGGGACTAGCGGGAGGAACAGATACGCAGTATTTT. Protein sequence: CASSQEGLAGGTDTQYF.